The clone carrying this T cell receptor beta chain was found many times. Its specificity is unknown. Trimming cost V 2 bases and J 1 base, with 12 bases left between them. The CDR3 extends over 16 amino acids. CDR1 and CDR2 (germline): MNHEY, SVGAGI. The authors made TCR beta libraries by quantitative 5'-RACE with molecular barcodes. TCRdb re-analysed the 5' RACE reads in MiXCR, keeping a single row per CDR3 protein. The table shows fewer than 550,000 distinct CDR3 sequences, with approximately 5% occurring only once. The sample originates from a study of CD8 T cells in ankylosing spondylitis. Whole-study results and caveats: In ankylosing spondylitis blood, a motif of several highly homologous TCR beta variants appeared characteristic. Earlier work had already found some motif variants in reactive arthritis synovial fluid and blood. Clones linked to disease were reported to show significant enrichment in matched ankylosing spondylitis synovial fluid. A CD8+ phenotype characterized the disease-linked clones, which were relatively rare in peripheral blood.

The TCR comes from a male donor with ankylosing spondylitis. Source material: blood, either unsorted or a sorted T cell fraction (not recorded which). V is TRBV6-5 and J is TRBJ1-3, with D perhaps TRBD1 (5 bases). For the CDR3, the DNA is TGTGCCAGCAGTTACGGGGAGGGGAGTTCTGGAAACACCATATATTTT. This codes for CASSYGEGSSGNTIYF.